The clone carrying this T cell receptor beta chain was detected many times. Its matching antigen is unknown. Trimming cost V 6 bases and J 5 bases, with 11 bases left between them. Germline lookup yields CDR1 DFQATT and CDR2 SNEGSKA (reference sequence). The CDR3 has 11 residues. The data were obtained in a study of identical twins. Study results and limitations: Excess sharing between twins was weaker in beta out-of-frame sequences.

Template switching added a universal primer binding site, and final cDNA carried unique molecular identifiers. TCRdb re-called the 5' RACE reads with MiXCR, one entry per CDR3 protein. The table lists hundreds of thousands of distinct CDR3 sequences, about 20% of them singletons. These data are also associated with another study on T cells expressing NK-cell markers. According to that study: For several experiments, T cell sorting was restricted to the alpha-beta TCR population by means of an anti-gamma-delta TCR antibody.

The TCR originated in a woman aged 18 to 35 in good health. Sequences were obtained from PBMCs. The chain uses TRBV20-1 and TRBJ2-7, with D unclear. DNA of the CDR3: TGCAGTGCGAGCTTGGGCAACGAGCAGTACTTC. Protein: CSASLGNEQYF.